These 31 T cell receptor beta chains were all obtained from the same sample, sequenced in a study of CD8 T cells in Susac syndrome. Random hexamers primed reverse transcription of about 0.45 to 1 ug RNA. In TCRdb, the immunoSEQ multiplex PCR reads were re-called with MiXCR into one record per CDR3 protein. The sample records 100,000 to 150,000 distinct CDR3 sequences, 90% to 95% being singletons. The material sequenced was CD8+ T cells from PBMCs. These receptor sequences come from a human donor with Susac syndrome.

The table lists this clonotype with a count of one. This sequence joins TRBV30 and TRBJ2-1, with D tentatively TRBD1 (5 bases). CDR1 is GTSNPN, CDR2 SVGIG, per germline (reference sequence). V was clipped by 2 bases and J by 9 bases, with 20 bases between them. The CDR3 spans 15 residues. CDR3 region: CAWSFGPTPRGEQFF. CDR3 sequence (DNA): TGTGCCTGGAGTTTTGGGCCGACCCCTAGGGGTGAGCAGTTCTTC.

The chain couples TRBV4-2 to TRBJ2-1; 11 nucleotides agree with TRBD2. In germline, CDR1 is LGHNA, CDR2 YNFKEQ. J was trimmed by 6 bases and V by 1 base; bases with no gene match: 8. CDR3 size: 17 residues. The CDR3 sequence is CASSQGFSGGEVNEQFF. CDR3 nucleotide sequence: TGTGCCAGCAGCCAAGGATTTAGCGGGGGGGAGGTCAATGAGCAGTTCTTC.

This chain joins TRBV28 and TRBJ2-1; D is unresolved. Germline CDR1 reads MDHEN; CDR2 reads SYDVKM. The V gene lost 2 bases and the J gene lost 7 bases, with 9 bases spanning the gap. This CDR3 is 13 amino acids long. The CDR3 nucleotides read TGTGCCAGCAGTTTAGGGCAGGCTAATGAGCAGTTCTTC. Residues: CASSLGQANEQFF.

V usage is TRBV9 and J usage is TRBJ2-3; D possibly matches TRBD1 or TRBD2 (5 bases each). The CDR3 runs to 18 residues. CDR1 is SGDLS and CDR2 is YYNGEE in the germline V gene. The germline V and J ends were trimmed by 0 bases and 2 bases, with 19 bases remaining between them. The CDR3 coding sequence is TGTGCCAGCAGCGTAGATGGGGACGATCAGGCTTTCACAGATACGCAGTATTTT. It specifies CASSVDGDDQAFTDTQYF.

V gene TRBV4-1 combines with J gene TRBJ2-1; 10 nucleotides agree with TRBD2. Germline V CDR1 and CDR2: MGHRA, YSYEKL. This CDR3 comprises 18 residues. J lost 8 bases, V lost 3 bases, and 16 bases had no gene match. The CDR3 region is CASSHDEISGGSWDEQFF. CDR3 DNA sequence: TGCGCCAGCAGCCACGATGAAATTAGCGGGGGGAGTTGGGATGAGCAGTTCTTC.

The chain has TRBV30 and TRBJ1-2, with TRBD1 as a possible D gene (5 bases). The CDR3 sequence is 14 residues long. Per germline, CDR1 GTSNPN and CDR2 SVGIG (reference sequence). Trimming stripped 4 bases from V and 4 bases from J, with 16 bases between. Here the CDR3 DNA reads TGTGCCTGGACAATAGGGGCGGGCGGCTATGGCTACACCTTC. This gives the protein CAWTIGAGGYGYTF.

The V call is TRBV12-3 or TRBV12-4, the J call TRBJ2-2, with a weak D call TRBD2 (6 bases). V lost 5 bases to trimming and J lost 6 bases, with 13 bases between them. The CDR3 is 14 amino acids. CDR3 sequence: CASSGGPQSGELFF. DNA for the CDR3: TGTGCCAGCAGTGGAGGGCCCCAGTCCGGGGAGCTGTTTTTT.

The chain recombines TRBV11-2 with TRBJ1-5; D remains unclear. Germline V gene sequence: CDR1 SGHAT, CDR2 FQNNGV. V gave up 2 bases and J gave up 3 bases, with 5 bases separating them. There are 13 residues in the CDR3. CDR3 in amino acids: CASSLSVNQPQHF. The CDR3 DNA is TGTGCCAGCAGCTTATCGGTCAATCAGCCCCAGCATTTT. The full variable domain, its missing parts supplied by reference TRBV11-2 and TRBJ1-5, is EAGVAQSPRYKIIEKRQSVAFWCNPISGHATLYWYQQILGQGPKLLIQFQNNGVVDDSQLPKDRFSAERLKGVDSTLKIQPAKLEDSAVYLCASSLSVNQPQHFGDGTRLSIL.

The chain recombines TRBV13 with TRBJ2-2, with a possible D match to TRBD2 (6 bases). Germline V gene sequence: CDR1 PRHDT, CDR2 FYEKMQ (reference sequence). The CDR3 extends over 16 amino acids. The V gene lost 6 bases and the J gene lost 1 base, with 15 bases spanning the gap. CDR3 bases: TGTGCCAGCAGAAAAGGGCGGGGCTTGAACACCGGGGAGCTGTTTTTT. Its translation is CASRKGRGLNTGELFF.

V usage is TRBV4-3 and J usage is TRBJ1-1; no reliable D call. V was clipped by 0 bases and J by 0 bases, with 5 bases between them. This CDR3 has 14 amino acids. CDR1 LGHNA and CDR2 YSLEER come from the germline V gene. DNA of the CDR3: TGCGCCAGCAGCCAAGATGAGATGAACACTGAAGCTTTCTTT. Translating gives CASSQDEMNTEAFF.

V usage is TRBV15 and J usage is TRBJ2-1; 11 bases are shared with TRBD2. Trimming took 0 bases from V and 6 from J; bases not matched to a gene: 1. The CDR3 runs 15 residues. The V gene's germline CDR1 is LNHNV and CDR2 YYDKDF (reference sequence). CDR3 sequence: CATSRDGLAGNEQFF. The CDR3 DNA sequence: TGTGCCACCAGCAGAGATGGACTAGCGGGCAATGAGCAGTTCTTC.

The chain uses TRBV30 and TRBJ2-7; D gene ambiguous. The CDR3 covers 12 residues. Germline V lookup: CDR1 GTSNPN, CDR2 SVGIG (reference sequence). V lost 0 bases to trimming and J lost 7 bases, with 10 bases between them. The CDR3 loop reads CAWSVVGGEQYF. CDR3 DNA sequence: TGTGCCTGGAGTGTAGTGGGTGGGGAGCAGTACTTC.

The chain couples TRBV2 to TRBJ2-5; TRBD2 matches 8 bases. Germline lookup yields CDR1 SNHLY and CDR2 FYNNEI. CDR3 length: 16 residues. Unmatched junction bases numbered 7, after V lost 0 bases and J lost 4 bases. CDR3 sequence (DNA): TGTGCCAGCAGTGAAGCGCTTCGGGGGGGCGGAGAGACCCAGTACTTC. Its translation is CASSEALRGGGETQYF.

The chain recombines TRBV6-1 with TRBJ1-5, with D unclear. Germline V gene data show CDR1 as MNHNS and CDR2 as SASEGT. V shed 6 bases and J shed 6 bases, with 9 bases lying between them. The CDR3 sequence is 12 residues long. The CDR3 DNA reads TGTGCCAGCAGGAGGGATTTTCAGCCCCAGCATTTT. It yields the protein CASRRDFQPQHF.

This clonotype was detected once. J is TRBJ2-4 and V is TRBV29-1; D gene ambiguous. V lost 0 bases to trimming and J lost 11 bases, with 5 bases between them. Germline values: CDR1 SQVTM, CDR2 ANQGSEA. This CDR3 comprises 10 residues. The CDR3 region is CSVEDNVQYF. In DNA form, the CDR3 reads TGCAGCGTTGAAGACAACGTTCAGTACTTC. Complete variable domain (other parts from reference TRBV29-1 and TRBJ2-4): SAVISQKPSRDICQRGTSLTIQCQVDSQVTMMFWYRQQPGQSLTLIATANQGSEATYESGFVIDKFPISRPNLTFSTLTVSNMSPEDSSIYLCSVEDNVQYFGAGTRLSVL.

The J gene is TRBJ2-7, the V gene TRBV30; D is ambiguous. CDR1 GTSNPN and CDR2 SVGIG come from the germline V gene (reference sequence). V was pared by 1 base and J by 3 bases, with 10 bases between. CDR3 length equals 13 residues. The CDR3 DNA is TGTGCCTGGAGTGAAGGGTCTGGCTACGAGCAGTACTTC. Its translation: CAWSEGSGYEQYF.

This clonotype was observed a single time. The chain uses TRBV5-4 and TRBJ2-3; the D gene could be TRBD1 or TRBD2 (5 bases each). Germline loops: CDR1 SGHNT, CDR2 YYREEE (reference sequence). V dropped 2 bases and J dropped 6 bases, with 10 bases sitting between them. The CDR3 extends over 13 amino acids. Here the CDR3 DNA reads TGTGCCAGCAGCTTATCCGGGGCTGATACGCAGTATTTT. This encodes CASSLSGADTQYF. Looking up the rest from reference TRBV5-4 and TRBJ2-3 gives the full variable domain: ETGVTQSPTHLIKTRGQQVTLRCSSQSGHNTVSWYQQALGQGPQFIFQYYREEENGRGNFPPRFSGLQFPNYSSELNVNALELDDSALYLCASSLSGADTQYFGPGTRLTVL.

The CDR3 nucleotides read TGCAGTGCTAAGGGTGGGTTTCAGCCCCAGCATTTT. Translation gives CSAKGGFQPQHF. V gene TRBV20-1 combines with J gene TRBJ1-5; D unresolved. The length of the CDR3 is 12 residues. CDR1 is DFQATT, CDR2 SNEGSKA, per germline (reference sequence). Between the trimmed V and J ends, which lost 4 bases and 6 bases, there was a span of 10 bases.

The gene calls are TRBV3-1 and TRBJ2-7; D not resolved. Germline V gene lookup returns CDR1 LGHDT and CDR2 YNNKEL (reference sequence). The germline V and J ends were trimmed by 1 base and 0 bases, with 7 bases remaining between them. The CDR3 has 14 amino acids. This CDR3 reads CASSQVSTSYEQYF. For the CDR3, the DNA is TGTGCCAGCAGCCAAGTTTCCACCTCCTACGAGCAGTACTTC.

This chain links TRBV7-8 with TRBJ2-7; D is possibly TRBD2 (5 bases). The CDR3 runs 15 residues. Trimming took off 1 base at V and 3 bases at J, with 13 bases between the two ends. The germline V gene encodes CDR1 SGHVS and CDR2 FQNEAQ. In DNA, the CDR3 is TGTGCCAGCAGCTTAGTGGCCGGGGTCCTCTACGAGCAGTACTTC. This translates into CASSLVAGVLYEQYF.

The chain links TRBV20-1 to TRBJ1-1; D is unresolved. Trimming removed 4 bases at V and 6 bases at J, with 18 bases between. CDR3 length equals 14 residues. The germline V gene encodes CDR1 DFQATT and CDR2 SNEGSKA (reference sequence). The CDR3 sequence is CSATPSQEVPEAFF. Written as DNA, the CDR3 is TGCAGTGCTACTCCCTCGCAGGAGGTCCCTGAAGCTTTCTTT.

CDR3 amino acids: CASSQGWRSSYNEQFF. CDR3 bases: TGCGCCAGCAGCCAAGGGTGGCGGAGCTCCTACAATGAGCAGTTCTTC. The gene calls are TRBV4-3 and TRBJ2-1; D gene ambiguous. The CDR3 is 16 amino acids. Germline-derived CDR1 and CDR2 are LGHNA and YSLEER. Trimming stripped 1 base from V and 0 bases from J, with 10 bases between.

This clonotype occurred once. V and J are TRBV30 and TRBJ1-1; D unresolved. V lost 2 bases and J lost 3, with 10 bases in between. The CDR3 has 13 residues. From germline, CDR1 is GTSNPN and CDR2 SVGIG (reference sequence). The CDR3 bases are TGTGCCTGGAGTTGGGCCCCCGACACTGAAGCTTTCTTT. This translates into CAWSWAPDTEAFF.

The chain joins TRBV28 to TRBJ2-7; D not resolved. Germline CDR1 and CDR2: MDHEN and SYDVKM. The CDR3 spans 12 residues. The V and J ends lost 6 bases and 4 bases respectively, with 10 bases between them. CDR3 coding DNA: TGTGCCAGCAGACGGGCAAGGTACGAGCAGTACTTC. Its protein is CASRRARYEQYF.

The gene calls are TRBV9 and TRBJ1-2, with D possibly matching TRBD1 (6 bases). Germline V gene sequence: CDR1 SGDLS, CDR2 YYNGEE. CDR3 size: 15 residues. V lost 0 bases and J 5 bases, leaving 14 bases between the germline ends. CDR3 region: CASSVAEGVGYGYTF. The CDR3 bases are TGTGCCAGCAGCGTAGCTGAGGGGGTAGGGTATGGCTACACCTTC. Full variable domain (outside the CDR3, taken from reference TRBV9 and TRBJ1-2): DSGVTQTPKHLITATGQRVTLRCSPRSGDLSVYWYQQSLDQGLQFLIQYYNGEERAKGNILERFSAQQFPDLHSELNLSSLELGDSALYFCASSVAEGVGYGYTFGSGTRLTVV.

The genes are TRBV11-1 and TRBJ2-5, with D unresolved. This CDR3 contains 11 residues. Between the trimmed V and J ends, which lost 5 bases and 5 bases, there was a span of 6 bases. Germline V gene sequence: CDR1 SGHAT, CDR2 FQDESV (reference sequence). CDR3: CASSKRETQYF. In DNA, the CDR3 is TGTGCCAGCAGCAAACGGGAGACCCAGTACTTC.

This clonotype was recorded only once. CDR3 sequence (DNA): TGTGCCAGCAGTCGTCCAGGGGCGGTTGATAATGAAAAACTGTTTTTT. The encoded protein is CASSRPGAVDNEKLFF. V usage is TRBV12-3 or TRBV12-4 and J usage is TRBJ1-4; D possibly corresponds to TRBD1 (6 bases). The CDR3 consists of 16 residues. V was trimmed by 5 bases and J by 4 bases, leaving 17 bases between them.

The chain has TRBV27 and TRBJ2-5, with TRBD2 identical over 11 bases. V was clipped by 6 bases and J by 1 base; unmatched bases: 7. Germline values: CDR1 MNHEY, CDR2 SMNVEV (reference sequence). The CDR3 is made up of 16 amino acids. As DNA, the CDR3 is TGTGCCAGCAGCACTAGCGGGGGACGGGTCCAAGAGACCCAGTACTTC. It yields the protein CASSTSGGRVQETQYF.

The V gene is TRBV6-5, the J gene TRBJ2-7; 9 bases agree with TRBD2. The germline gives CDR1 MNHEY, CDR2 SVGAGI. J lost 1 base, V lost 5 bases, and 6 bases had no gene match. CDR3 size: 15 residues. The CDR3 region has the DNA TGTGCCAGCAGTCCCTCGGGACTAGCATCCTACGAGCAGTACTTC. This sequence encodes CASSPSGLASYEQYF.

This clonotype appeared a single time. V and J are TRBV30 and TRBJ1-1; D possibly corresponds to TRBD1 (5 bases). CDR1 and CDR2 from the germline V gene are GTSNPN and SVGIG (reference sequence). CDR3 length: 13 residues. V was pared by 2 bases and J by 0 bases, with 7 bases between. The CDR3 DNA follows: TGTGCCTGGAGTCCAGGGTTGAACACTGAAGCTTTCTTT. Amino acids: CAWSPGLNTEAFF.

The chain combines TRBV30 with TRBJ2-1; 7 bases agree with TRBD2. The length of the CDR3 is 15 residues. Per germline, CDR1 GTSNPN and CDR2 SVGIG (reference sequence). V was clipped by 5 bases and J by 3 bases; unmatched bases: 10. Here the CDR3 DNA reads TGTGCCTGGTTCGACGGAGCGGGGAACTACAATGAGCAGTTCTTC. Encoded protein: CAWFDGAGNYNEQFF.